The 26 T cell receptor beta chains given below trace back to one sample, sequenced in a study of blood T cell repertoires in COVID-19. Sequencing was performed with immunoSEQ multiplex PCR; in TCRdb, only in-frame clones are kept and a portion is missing. This sample yields tens of thousands of clones, of which approximately 85% are seen a single time; 3.8% belongs to the top ten. The specimen sequenced was peripheral blood. Source of these receptors: a man aged 55-75 years with acute or convalescent COVID-19.

As regards this clone: The germline gene is not matched at one end of the junction; a read error may be the cause. The J gene is TRBJ2-3, the V gene TRBV7-2; TRBD2 matches 12 bases. The germline gives CDR1 SGHTA, CDR2 FQGNSA. This CDR3 region has 16 residues. CDR3 protein: CASSLAGGPGTDTQYF. The CDR3, as DNA: TGTGCCAGCAGCCTAGCGGGAGGGCCCGGCACAGATACGCAGTATTTT.

V usage is TRBV5-1 and J usage is TRBJ1-2, with 9 bases identical to TRBD1. Germline trimming cut 4 bases from V and 3 bases from J; bases unmatched to any gene: 10. CDR3 length equals 16 residues. Germline-derived CDR1 and CDR2 are SGHRS and YFSETQ. The CDR3, as DNA: TGCGCCAGCAGCAGATCTCCGGGACAGGGTGACTATGGCTACACCTTC. Translation gives CASSRSPGQGDYGYTF.

CDR3 sequence reads: CASSVGLAGTDTQYF. The CDR3 DNA reads as TGTGCCAGCAGCGTTGGACTAGCGGGGACAGATACGCAGTATTTT. The chain is built from TRBV9 and TRBJ2-3, with TRBD2 matching 12 bases. The germline V gene has CDR1 SGDLS and CDR2 YYNGEE. This CDR3 spans 15 amino acids. J was trimmed by 3 bases and V by 2 bases; bases with no gene match: 1.

This chain links TRBV13 with TRBJ1-5, with D possibly being TRBD1 (6 bases). Trimming cost V 5 bases and J 0 bases, with 14 bases left between them. The CDR3 consists of 16 residues. Germline V gene sequence: CDR1 PRHDT, CDR2 FYEKMQ (reference sequence). The CDR3 sequence is CASSQALGGSNQPQHF. For the CDR3, the DNA is TGTGCCAGCAGCCAAGCCTTAGGGGGTAGCAATCAGCCCCAGCATTTT.

The chain combines TRBV4-1 with TRBJ2-1; 8 bases fit TRBD1. The J segment lost 8 bases and the V segment lost 7 bases, leaving 13 bases of the junction unmatched. CDR3 length: 15 amino acids. Per germline, CDR1 MGHRA and CDR2 YSYEKL. The CDR3: CASTAGRTGWHEQFF. Here the CDR3 DNA reads TGCGCCAGCACCGCGGGAAGGACAGGGTGGCATGAGCAGTTCTTC.

The genes are TRBV7-8 and TRBJ2-7, with 9 bases identical to TRBD1. CDR1 is SGHVS and CDR2 is FQNEAQ in the germline V gene. This CDR3 has 19 residues. Losses at the gene ends were 1 base for V and 0 bases for J; bases not matched to a gene: 13. This chain's CDR3 is CASSLGLRTGAARSYEQYF. As DNA, the CDR3 is TGTGCCAGCAGCTTAGGTTTAAGGACAGGGGCCGCTCGCTCCTACGAGCAGTACTTC.

The chain couples TRBV18 to TRBJ2-4; 9 bases are shared with TRBD2. The V gene's germline CDR1 is KGHSH and CDR2 LQKENI. Trimming took 4 bases from V and 6 from J; bases not matched to a gene: 4. CDR3 length: 14 amino acids. CDR3 sequence reads: CASSLTSGRNIQYF. DNA for the CDR3: TGTGCCAGCTCACTGACTAGCGGAAGAAACATTCAGTACTTC.

The J gene is TRBJ2-2, the V gene TRBV11-2; 12 positions agree with TRBD2. V dropped 4 bases and J dropped 1; count of bases not matched to a gene: 1. CDR1 is SGHAT, CDR2 FQNNGV, per germline. This CDR3 has 16 amino acids. CDR3 in DNA: TGTGCCAGCAGCTGGACTAGCGGGGTGAACACCGGGGAGCTGTTTTTT. Amino acids: CASSWTSGVNTGELFF.

The chain joins TRBV29-1 to TRBJ2-7; 7 bases match TRBD2. Trimming cost V 5 bases and J 0 bases; bases outside gene matches: 4. The CDR3 runs 13 residues. The germline V gene has CDR1 SQVTM and CDR2 ANQGSEA. The CDR3 sequence: CSVSRDYSYEQYF. DNA of the CDR3: TGCAGCGTTAGCCGGGACTACTCCTACGAGCAGTACTTC.

The chain couples TRBV6-2 or TRBV6-3 to TRBJ2-7; D unclear. The germline CDR1 and CDR2 sequences are MNHEY and SVGEGT. The CDR3 sequence is 14 residues long. Between the trimmed V and J ends, which lost 6 bases and 2 bases, there was a span of 14 bases. The CDR3 here is CASSSAGRTYEQYF. The CDR3 DNA is TGTGCCAGCAGCTCCGCAGGTCGAACCTACGAGCAGTACTTC.

The DNA of the CDR3 is TGTGCCAGCAGCCCGAGACAGTGGGGAAAACTGTTTTTT. It is translated as CASSPRQWGKLFF. V gene TRBV12-3 or TRBV12-4 combines with J gene TRBJ1-4, with D possibly matching TRBD1 (5 bases). With 6 bases removed from V and 10 bases from J, the gap between germline ends came to 15 bases. This CDR3 is 13 amino acids long.

J is TRBJ2-1 and V is TRBV11-3; D is unresolved. V lost 0 bases and J 1 base, leaving 7 bases between the germline ends. The CDR3 contains 15 residues. Germline V gene sequence: CDR1 SGHNT, CDR2 YENEEA. The CDR3 DNA follows: TGTGCCAGCAGCTTAGAGGCTAGTTCCTACAATGAGCAGTTCTTC. Encoded protein: CASSLEASSYNEQFF.

The chain uses TRBV13 and TRBJ2-2; a possible D gene is TRBD1 (6 bases). The length of the CDR3 is 17 residues. Germline V lookup: CDR1 PRHDT, CDR2 FYEKMQ (reference sequence). The germline V and J ends were trimmed by 8 bases and 1 base, with 20 bases remaining between them. CDR3 in DNA: TGTGCCAGCGGGGGCCAATCGGAGAAAATGAACACCGGGGAGCTGTTTTTT. Amino acids: CASGGQSEKMNTGELFF.

The CDR3 sequence is CASSPLAGTNTGELFF. As DNA, the CDR3 is TGTGCCAGCAGCCCCTTGGCGGGGACTAACACCGGGGAGCTGTTTTTT. This chain connects TRBV7-3 to TRBJ2-2; possible D gene TRBD2, 6 bases. Trimming stripped 5 bases from V and 2 bases from J, with 15 bases between. The CDR3 consists of 16 residues. Germline CDR1 reads SGHTA; CDR2 reads FQGTGA.

The chain couples TRBV5-1 to TRBJ2-7, with 9 bases matching TRBD1. Germline values: CDR1 SGHRS, CDR2 YFSETQ. The CDR3 is 16 amino acids. V trimming: 0 bases; J trimming: 0 bases; junction bases outside the gene matches: 4. CDR3 in DNA: TGCGCCAGCAGCTTGGCCAAGACAGGGGGCTCCTACGAGCAGTACTTC. It is translated as CASSLAKTGGSYEQYF.

This clone has only one observation. This sequence joins TRBV7-2 and TRBJ2-2, with a tentative D call TRBD1 (6 bases). Germline V lookup: CDR1 SGHTA, CDR2 FQGNSA. This CDR3 has 13 amino acids. V was pared by 0 bases and J by 8 bases, with 7 bases between. This chain's CDR3 is CASSLAGQGELFF. The CDR3 DNA reads TGTGCCAGCAGCTTAGCCGGACAGGGGGAGCTGTTTTTT.

This clone was observed once. The chain couples TRBV9 to TRBJ2-3, with TRBD2 identical over 9 bases. Looked up from germline, CDR1 is SGDLS and CDR2 is YYNGEE. This CDR3 spans 18 amino acids. Trimming took 0 bases from V and 3 from J; bases not matched to a gene: 11. CDR3 nucleotides: TGTGCCAGCAGCGTAGCTACCAGAGGGCGGGGGGGAACAGATACGCAGTATTTT. It codes for CASSVATRGRGGTDTQYF.

The CDR3 loop is CAWSAPDRGYYGYTF. In DNA form, the CDR3 reads TGTGCCTGGAGTGCCCCGGACAGGGGTTACTATGGCTACACCTTC. The chain couples TRBV30 to TRBJ1-2; TRBD1 aligns across 9 bases. This CDR3 spans 15 amino acids. CDR1 GTSNPN and CDR2 SVGIG come from the germline V gene (reference sequence). V was pared by 1 base and J by 3 bases, with 6 bases of the junction left unmatched.

The V call is TRBV9, the J call TRBJ1-5; 8 nucleotides agree with TRBD1. Germline assignment: CDR1 SGDLS and CDR2 YYNGEE. With 2 bases clipped from V and 6 bases from J, the junction kept 34 bases outside the gene matches. This CDR3 comprises 24 residues. The CDR3 nucleotides read TGTGCCAGCAGCGTTTCGCAATCGGGACAGGAGGCCATGGCCTCTGTGCGCGGTTGTCAGCCCCAGCATTTT. It encodes CASSVSQSGQEAMASVRGCQPQHF.

The chain links TRBV5-1 to TRBJ2-2; 12 bases line up with TRBD2. Per germline, CDR1 SGHRS and CDR2 YFSETQ. The CDR3 sequence is 15 residues long. The V gene end was trimmed by 5 bases and the J gene end by 7 bases; junction bases not matched to a gene: 6. CDR3 bases: TGCGCCAGCAGATCCGGGACTAGCGGGCTCGGGGAGCTGTTTTTT. This codes for CASRSGTSGLGELFF. The complete variable domain, with remaining parts taken from reference TRBV5-1 and TRBJ2-2, reads KAGVTQTPRYLIKTRGQQVTLSCSPISGHRSVSWYQQTPGQGLQFLFEYFSETQRNKGNFPGRFSGRQFSNSRSEMNVSTLELGDSALYLCASRSGTSGLGELFFGEGSRLTVL.

V and J are TRBV19 and TRBJ2-1; D perhaps matches TRBD2 (5 bases). Germline-derived CDR1 and CDR2 are LNHDA and SQIVND (reference sequence). V lost 9 bases, J lost 8 bases, and 20 bases lay in between. CDR3 length equals 14 residues. CDR3 amino acids: CASKPAQLDDEQFF. The CDR3 DNA reads as TGTGCCAGCAAACCAGCTCAACTAGATGATGAGCAGTTCTTC.

The chain employs TRBV19 and TRBJ1-6; D not resolved. Germline assignment: CDR1 LNHDA and CDR2 SQIVND (reference sequence). With 6 bases removed from V and 2 bases from J, the gap between germline ends came to 11 bases. The CDR3 contains 15 residues. This CDR3 reads CASRDSTPYNSPLHF. The CDR3 region has the DNA TGTGCCAGTAGGGACTCAACTCCCTATAATTCACCCCTCCACTTT.

The rearrangement uses TRBV6-4 and TRBJ2-2, with a weak D call TRBD1 (6 bases). Germline loops: CDR1 MRHNA, CDR2 SNTAGT. This CDR3 is built from 13 residues. V lost 5 bases and J 5 bases, leaving 9 bases between the germline ends. This CDR3 is CASSYRETGELFF. The CDR3 nucleotides are TGTGCCAGCAGTTACAGGGAAACCGGGGAGCTGTTTTTT.

V usage is TRBV24-1 and J usage is TRBJ2-2; 8 bases are shared with TRBD2. CDR3 length equals 15 residues. The V and J ends lost 5 bases and 0 bases, in that order; junction bases with no gene match: 1. Germline V gene sequence: CDR1 KGHDR, CDR2 SFDVKD. CDR3 residues: CATSGSGTNTGELFF. Here the CDR3 DNA reads TGTGCCACCAGTGGTAGCGGGACGAACACCGGGGAGCTGTTTTTT.

A few counts support this clone. The genes are TRBV19 and TRBJ1-5; tentatively, D is TRBD1 (6 bases). V was clipped by 7 bases and J by 3 bases, with 19 bases between them. CDR1 and CDR2 (germline): LNHDA, SQIVND (reference sequence). The CDR3 loop spans 16 amino acids. The CDR3 spells CASKTMGGLNNQPQHF. The CDR3 region has the DNA TGTGCCAGTAAGACGATGGGGGGGCTTAACAATCAGCCCCAGCATTTT.

The rearrangement uses TRBV7-3 and TRBJ2-2; 7 positions agree with TRBD2. The length of the CDR3 is 16 residues. Germline V CDR1 and CDR2: SGHTA, FQGTGA. With 5 bases clipped from V and 2 bases from J, the junction kept 8 bases outside the gene matches. The chain's CDR3 is CASSPWGGINTGELFF. The CDR3, as DNA: TGTGCCAGCAGCCCATGGGGGGGTATTAACACCGGGGAGCTGTTTTTT.